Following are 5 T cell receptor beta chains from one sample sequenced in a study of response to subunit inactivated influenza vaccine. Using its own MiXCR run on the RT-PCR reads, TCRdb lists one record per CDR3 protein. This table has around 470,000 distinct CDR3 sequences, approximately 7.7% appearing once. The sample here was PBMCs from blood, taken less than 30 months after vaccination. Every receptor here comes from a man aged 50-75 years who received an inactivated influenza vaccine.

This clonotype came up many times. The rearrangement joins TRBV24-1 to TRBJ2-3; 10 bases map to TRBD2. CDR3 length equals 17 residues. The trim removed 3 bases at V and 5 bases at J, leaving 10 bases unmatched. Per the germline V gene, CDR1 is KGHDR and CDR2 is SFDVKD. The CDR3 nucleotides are TGTGCCACCAGTGATGCCCGACTAGCGGGCCCGGGAGATACGCAGTATTTT. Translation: CATSDARLAGPGDTQYF.

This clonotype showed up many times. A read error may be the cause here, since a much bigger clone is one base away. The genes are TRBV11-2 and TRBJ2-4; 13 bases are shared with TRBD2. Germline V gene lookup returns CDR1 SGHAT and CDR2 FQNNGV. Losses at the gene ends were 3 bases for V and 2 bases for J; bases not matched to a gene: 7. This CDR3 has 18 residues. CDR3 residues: CASSFGLAGVGPKNIQYF. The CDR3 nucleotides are TGTGCCAGCAGCTTTGGACTAGCGGGGGTAGGACCCAAAAACATTCAGTACTTC. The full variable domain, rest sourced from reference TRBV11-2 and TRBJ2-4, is EAGVAQSPRYKIIEKRQSVAFWCNPISGHATLYWYQQILGQGPKLLIQFQNNGVVDDSQLPKDRFSAERLKGVDSTLKIQPAKLEDSAVYLCASSFGLAGVGPKNIQYFGAGTRLSVL.

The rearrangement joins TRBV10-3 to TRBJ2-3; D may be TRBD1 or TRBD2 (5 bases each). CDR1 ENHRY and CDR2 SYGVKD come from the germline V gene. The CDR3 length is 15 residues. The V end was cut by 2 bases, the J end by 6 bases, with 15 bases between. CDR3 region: CAISEGGVGADTQYF. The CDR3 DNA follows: TGTGCCATCAGTGAGGGAGGCGTCGGGGCGGATACGCAGTATTTT.

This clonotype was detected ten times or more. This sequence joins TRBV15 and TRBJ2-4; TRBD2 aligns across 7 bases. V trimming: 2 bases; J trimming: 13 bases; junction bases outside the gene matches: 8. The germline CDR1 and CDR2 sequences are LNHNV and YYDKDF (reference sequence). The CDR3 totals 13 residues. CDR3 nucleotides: TGTGCCACCAGCAGACCAAGGGCGGGAGTCCAGTACTTC. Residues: CATSRPRAGVQYF.

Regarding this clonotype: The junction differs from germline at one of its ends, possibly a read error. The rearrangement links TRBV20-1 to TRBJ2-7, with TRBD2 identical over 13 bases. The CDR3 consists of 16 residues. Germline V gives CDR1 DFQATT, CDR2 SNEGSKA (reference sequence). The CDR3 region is CCASGTSGIESYEQYF. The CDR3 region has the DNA TGCTGTGCGTCCGGGACTAGCGGGATCGAATCCTACGAGCAGTACTTC.